This record covers a single T cell receptor (beta chain). What it binds is not known. Trimming removed 5 bases from V and 3 bases from J, with 20 bases in between. CDR1 is SGHTA and CDR2 is FQGNSA in the germline V gene. The CDR3 spans 17 residues. The sample is drawn from a study of shared clonotypes between healthy human individuals. Using about 190 ng DNA, 30,000 or so T cell genomes, the sorted-subset replicate PCRs were run. Here immunoSEQ multiplex PCR was the method, and the copy in TCRdb shows in-frame clones only, minus some. The sample has 2 million to 2.5 million clones; around 95% are singletons. Each donor was a Caucasian adult residing in Nashville, Tennessee. General study results and limits: Generation of non-shared clonotypes was less probable than generation of clonotypes shared by all four donors.

The V and J genes are TRBV7-2 and TRBJ1-3, with a tentative D call TRBD1 (6 bases). Sequencing input: naive CD4+ T cells sorted from blood. Noted subset: CD45RA+ positively selected. The TCR originated in a man aged 18 to 30 in good health. Written as DNA, the CDR3 is TGTGCCAGCAGCCCAGGGGCTGGGCAGGGGTATGGAAACACCATATATTTT. It encodes CASSPGAGQGYGNTIYF.